Shown below are 14 T cell receptor beta chains from a single sample sequenced in a study of blood T cells in healthy people across ages. Sample-barcoded 5' priming and a J-beta primer mix drove a second PCR of roughly 6 to 12 cycles. TCRdb re-analysed the 5' RACE reads in MiXCR, keeping a single row per CDR3 protein. The sample yields 550,000 to 750,000 distinct CDR3 sequences, roughly 21% seen once. Sequenced sample: blood. The receptors stem from a man aged 70-80 years in good health.

The chain recombines TRBV20-1 with TRBJ1-3; D remains ambiguous. This CDR3 has 13 amino acids. Trimming stripped 6 bases from V and 3 bases from J, with 12 bases between. The V gene's germline CDR1 is DFQATT and CDR2 SNEGSKA (reference sequence). CDR3 protein: CSAPEEFGNTIYF. The CDR3 DNA sequence: TGCAGTGCCCCCGAGGAGTTTGGAAACACCATATATTTT.

CDR3 sequence: CASSFNQANTEAFF. The CDR3 region has the DNA TGCGCCAGCAGCTTCAATCAGGCGAACACTGAAGCTTTCTTT. J is TRBJ1-1 and V is TRBV5-1, with no clear D. Germline V gene data show CDR1 as SGHRS and CDR2 as YFSETQ. The CDR3 has 14 amino acids. Trimming shortened V by 2 bases and J by 1 base, and 9 bases separated the two germline ends.

The gene calls are TRBV9 and TRBJ2-5; the D is unclear. The CDR3 is 15 amino acids. Trimming removed 3 bases from V and 2 bases from J, with 14 bases in between. The germline CDR1 and CDR2 sequences are SGDLS and YYNGEE. The CDR3 coding sequence is TGTGCCAGCAGCGAGTACCCGACCCCACAAGAGACCCAGTACTTC. As protein: CASSEYPTPQETQYF.

The CDR3 spells CASSYTGDEKLFF. The CDR3 bases are TGTGCCAGCAGCTACACAGGGGATGAAAAACTGTTTTTT. The rearrangement joins TRBV7-8 to TRBJ1-4, with TRBD1 matching 7 bases. The germline gives CDR1 SGHVS, CDR2 FQNEAQ. This CDR3 has 13 residues. J was trimmed by 6 bases and V by 4 bases; bases with no gene match: 2.

This clonotype was detected only a few times. The gene calls are TRBV7-2 and TRBJ2-5; TRBD2 matches 10 bases. The J call may not be correct, given that the DNA end is closer to TRBJ2-1. Germline lookup yields CDR1 SGHTA and CDR2 FQGNSA. CDR3 length: 16 residues. DNA for the CDR3: TGTGCCAGCAGCCCTGGCTTGCTAGCGGGAGCATCTGAGCAGTTCTTC. This gives the protein CASSPGLLAGASEQFF.

This clonotype was found many times. The chain carries TRBV2 and TRBJ2-7; D is perhaps TRBD2 (5 bases). This CDR3 spans 12 amino acids. Between the trimmed V and J ends, which lost 9 bases and 2 bases, there was a span of 11 bases. Germline-derived CDR1 and CDR2 are SNHLY and FYNNEI. CDR3 sequence (DNA): TGTGCCAGTCGGACTGACCCCTACGAGCAGTACTTC. It encodes CASRTDPYEQYF.

The rearrangement uses TRBV2 and TRBJ2-1, with 14 nucleotides matching TRBD2. The CDR3 sequence is 15 residues long. Germline lookup yields CDR1 SNHLY and CDR2 FYNNEI. The V gene end was trimmed by 7 bases and the J gene end by 7 bases; junction bases not matched to a gene: 6. The CDR3 DNA reads TGTGCCAGCACTACGACTAGCGGGAGGGGTAATGAGCAGTTCTTC. Translation: CASTTTSGRGNEQFF.

In this sample, this clonotype turned up a few times. The V call is TRBV4-1, the J call TRBJ2-3, with D maybe TRBD2 (6 bases). Looked up from germline, CDR1 is MGHRA and CDR2 is YSYEKL. The V gene lost 4 bases and the J gene lost 6 bases, with 11 bases spanning the gap. This CDR3 contains 13 residues. CDR3 nucleotide sequence: TGCGCCAGCAGCCCACCAAGCGGGGATACGCAGTATTTT. It codes for CASSPPSGDTQYF.

The genes are TRBV25-1 and TRBJ2-5; D gene unclear. Germline V gives CDR1 MGHDK, CDR2 SYGVNS. This CDR3 has 12 amino acids. Deletions cut 2 bases from V and 7 bases from J, with 8 bases between. The DNA of the CDR3 is TGTGCCAGCAGTGAAGGCGCGTGGACCCAGTACTTC. Translation gives CASSEGAWTQYF. The full variable domain, with the rest looked up from reference TRBV25-1 and TRBJ2-5, is EADIYQTPRYLVIGTGKKITLECSQTMGHDKMYWYQQDPGMELHLIHYSYGVNSTEKGDLSSESTVSRIRTEHFPLTLESARPSHTSQYLCASSEGAWTQYFGPGTRLLVL.

This clonotype was counted a few times. The V call is TRBV14, the J call TRBJ2-5; D tentatively fits TRBD1 or TRBD2 (5 bases each). The length of the CDR3 is 15 residues. Trimming removed 4 bases at V and 4 bases at J, with 16 bases between. Germline V lookup: CDR1 SGHDN, CDR2 FVKESK. The chain's CDR3 is CASSPGWDPAETQYF. The DNA for the CDR3 is TGTGCCAGCAGCCCAGGGTGGGACCCTGCAGAGACCCAGTACTTC.

The chain combines TRBV29-1 with TRBJ1-4; TRBD1 aligns across 8 bases. This CDR3 has 17 amino acids. V gave up 5 bases and J gave up 8 bases; unmatched junction bases: 19. Germline assignment: CDR1 SQVTM and CDR2 ANQGSEA. CDR3 DNA sequence: TGCAGCGTTAGGCGGGGACAGGTAGATTCGGATCGAGAAAAACTGTTTTTT. It specifies CSVRRGQVDSDREKLFF.

V and J are TRBV15 and TRBJ2-7; D not certain. The CDR3 covers 13 residues. V gave up 5 bases and J gave up 3 bases, with 11 bases separating them. Germline V gene sequence: CDR1 LNHNV, CDR2 YYDKDF (reference sequence). The CDR3 sequence: CATSPDSYYEQYF. DNA for the CDR3: TGTGCCACCAGCCCGGATTCTTACTACGAGCAGTACTTC.

V is TRBV20-1 and J is TRBJ2-7; TRBD1 matches at 9 bases. The CDR3 consists of 15 residues. Germline CDR1 is DFQATT and CDR2 is SNEGSKA (reference sequence). J gave up 2 bases and V 6 bases, and 11 bases lay outside the gene matches. CDR3: CSAEGQGTGAYEQYF. In DNA form, the CDR3 reads TGCAGTGCAGAAGGACAGGGGACGGGGGCCTACGAGCAGTACTTC.

The gene calls are TRBV2 and TRBJ2-2, with D maybe TRBD1 (5 bases). CDR1 and CDR2 from the germline V gene are SNHLY and FYNNEI. The CDR3 has 15 residues. V shed 1 base and J shed 4 bases, with 10 bases lying between them. The CDR3 is CASSEEQGPTGELFF. CDR3 sequence (DNA): TGTGCCAGCAGTGAAGAGCAGGGCCCCACCGGGGAGCTGTTTTTT.